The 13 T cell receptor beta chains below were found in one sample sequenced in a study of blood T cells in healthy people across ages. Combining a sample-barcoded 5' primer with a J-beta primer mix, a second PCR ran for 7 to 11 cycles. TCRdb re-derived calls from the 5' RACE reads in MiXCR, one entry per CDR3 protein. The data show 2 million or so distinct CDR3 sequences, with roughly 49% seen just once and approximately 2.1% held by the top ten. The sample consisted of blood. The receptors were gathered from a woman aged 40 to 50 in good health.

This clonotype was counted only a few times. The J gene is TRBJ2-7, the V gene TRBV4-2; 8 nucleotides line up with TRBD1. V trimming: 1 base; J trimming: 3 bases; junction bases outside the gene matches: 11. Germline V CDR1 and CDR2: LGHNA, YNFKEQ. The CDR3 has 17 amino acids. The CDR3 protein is CASSQAALRTGNYEQYF. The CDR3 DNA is TGTGCCAGCAGCCAAGCCGCATTAAGGACAGGGAACTACGAGCAGTACTTC.

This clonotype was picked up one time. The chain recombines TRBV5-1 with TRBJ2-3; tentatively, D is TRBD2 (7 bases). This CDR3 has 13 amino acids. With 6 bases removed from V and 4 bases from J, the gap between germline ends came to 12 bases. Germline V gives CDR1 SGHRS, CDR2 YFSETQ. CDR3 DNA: TGCGCCAGCAATTCCGGGGGGCCAGATACGCAGTATTTT. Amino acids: CASNSGGPDTQYF.

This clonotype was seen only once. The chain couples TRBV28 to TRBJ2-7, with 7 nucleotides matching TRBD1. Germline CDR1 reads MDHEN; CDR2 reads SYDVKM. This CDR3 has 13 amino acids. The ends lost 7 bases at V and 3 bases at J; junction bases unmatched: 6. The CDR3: CASKTGALYEQYF. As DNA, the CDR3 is TGTGCCAGCAAAACAGGGGCCCTCTACGAGCAGTACTTC.

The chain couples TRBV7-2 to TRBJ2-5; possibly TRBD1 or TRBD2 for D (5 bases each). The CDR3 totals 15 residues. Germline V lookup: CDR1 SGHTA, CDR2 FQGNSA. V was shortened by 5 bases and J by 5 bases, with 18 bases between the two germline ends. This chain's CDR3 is CASSPQGRTSETQYF. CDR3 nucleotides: TGTGCCAGCAGCCCCCAGGGACGGACCTCGGAGACCCAGTACTTC.

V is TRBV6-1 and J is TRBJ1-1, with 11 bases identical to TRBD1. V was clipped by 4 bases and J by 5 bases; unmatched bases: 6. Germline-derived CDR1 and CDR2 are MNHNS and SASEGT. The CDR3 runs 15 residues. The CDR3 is CASSARTGGRTEAFF. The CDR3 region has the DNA TGTGCCAGCAGTGCCCGGACAGGGGGCAGGACTGAAGCTTTCTTT.

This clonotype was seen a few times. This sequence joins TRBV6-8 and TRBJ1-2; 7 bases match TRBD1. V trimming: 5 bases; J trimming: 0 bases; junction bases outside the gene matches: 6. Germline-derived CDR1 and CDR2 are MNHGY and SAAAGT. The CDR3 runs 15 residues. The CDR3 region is CASSPGQETNYGYTF. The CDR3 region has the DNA TGTGCCAGCAGTCCCGGACAGGAAACTAACTATGGCTACACCTTC.

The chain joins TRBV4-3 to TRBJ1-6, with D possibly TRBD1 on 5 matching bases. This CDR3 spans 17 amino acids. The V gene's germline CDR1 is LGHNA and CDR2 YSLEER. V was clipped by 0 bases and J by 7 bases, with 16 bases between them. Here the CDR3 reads CASSQDWVLGGNSPLHF. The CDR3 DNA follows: TGCGCCAGCAGCCAAGATTGGGTCCTTGGGGGAAATTCACCCCTCCACTTT.

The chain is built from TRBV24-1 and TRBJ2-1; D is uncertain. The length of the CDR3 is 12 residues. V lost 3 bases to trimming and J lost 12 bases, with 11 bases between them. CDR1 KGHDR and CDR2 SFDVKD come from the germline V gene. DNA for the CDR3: TGTGCCACCAGTGATGGTATCCCGATGCAGTTCTTC. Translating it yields CATSDGIPMQFF.

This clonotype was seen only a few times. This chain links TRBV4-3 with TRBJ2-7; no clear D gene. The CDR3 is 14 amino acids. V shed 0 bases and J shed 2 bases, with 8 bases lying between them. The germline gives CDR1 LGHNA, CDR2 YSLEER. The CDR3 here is CASSQERKTYEQYF. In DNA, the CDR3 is TGCGCCAGCAGCCAAGAACGGAAGACCTACGAGCAGTACTTC.

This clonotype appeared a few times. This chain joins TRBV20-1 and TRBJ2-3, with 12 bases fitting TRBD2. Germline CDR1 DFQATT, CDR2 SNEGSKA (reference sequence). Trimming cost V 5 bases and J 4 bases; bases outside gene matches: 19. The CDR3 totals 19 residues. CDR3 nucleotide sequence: TGCAGTGCTCCGGGACAGGGCGTTCTAGCGGGGGGGCGCGCAGATACGCAGTATTTT. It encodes CSAPGQGVLAGGRADTQYF.

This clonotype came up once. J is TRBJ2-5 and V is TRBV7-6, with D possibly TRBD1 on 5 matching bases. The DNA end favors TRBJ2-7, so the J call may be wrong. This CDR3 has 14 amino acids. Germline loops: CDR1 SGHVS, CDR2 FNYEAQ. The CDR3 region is CASSLADGADEQYF. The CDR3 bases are TGTGCCAGCAGCTTAGCGGATGGGGCCGACGAGCAGTACTTC.

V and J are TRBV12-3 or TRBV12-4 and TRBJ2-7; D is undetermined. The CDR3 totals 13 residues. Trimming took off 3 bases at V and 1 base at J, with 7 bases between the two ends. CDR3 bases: TGTGCCAGCAGTTTCACCGAGTCCTACGAGCAGTACTTC. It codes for CASSFTESYEQYF.

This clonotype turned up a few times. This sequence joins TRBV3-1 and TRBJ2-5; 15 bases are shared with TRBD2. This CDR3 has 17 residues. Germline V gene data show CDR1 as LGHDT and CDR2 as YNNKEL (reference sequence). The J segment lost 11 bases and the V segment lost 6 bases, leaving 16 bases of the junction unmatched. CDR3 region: CASSPGLAGGPVGEQYF. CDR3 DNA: TGTGCCAGCAGTCCCGGACTAGCGGGGGGGCCAGTTGGTGAGCAGTACTTC.